Listed below are T cell receptor beta chains from one sample, sequenced in a study of blood T cell repertoires in COVID-19. Profiled with immunoSEQ multiplex PCR; TCRdb holds only in-frame clones, not every one. The data hold around 250,000 clones, with roughly 89% observed a single time. The sample consisted of peripheral blood. These TCRs come from a woman aged 40-49 years who had recovered from COVID-19. Both conserved end residues are part of each CDR3. D genes are given only for firm matches. Some rows have no size entry. The others give once, few or many, or a class for an expanded clone.

TRBV9	.	TRBJ2-3	TRBD2	CASSVVAGSTDTQYF	TGTGCCAGCAGCGTAGTAGCGGGGAGCACAGATACGCAGTATTTT
TRBV19	once	TRBJ2-3	.	CASSSGYAEDTQYF	TGTGCCAGTAGTAGCGGTTACGCGGAAGATACGCAGTATTTT
TRBV5-4	once	TRBJ2-7	TRBD1	CASSLFPGTGVHEQYF	TGTGCCAGCAGCTTGTTTCCCGGGACAGGGGTCCACGAGCAGTACTTC
TRBV5-1	.	TRBJ2-7	.	CASSPRGAGYEQYF	TGCGCCAGCAGTCCCCGGGGGGCAGGCTACGAGCAGTACTTC
TRBV9	.	TRBJ1-3	.	CASSVEGFGRSSGNTIYF	TGTGCCAGCAGCGTAGAGGGTTTCGGGAGATCATCTGGAAACACCATATATTTT
TRBV5-6	.	TRBJ2-1	TRBD2	CASSSTGLTTFYNEQFF	TGTGCCAGCAGCTCGACGGGACTAACTACATTCTACAATGAGCAGTTCTTC
TRBV6-5	.	TRBJ2-3	TRBD1	CASSSRGIRTDTQYF	TGTGCCAGCTCAAGCAGGGGGATACGCACAGATACGCAGTATTTT
TRBV11-2	.	TRBJ2-2	.	CASSLDLVGELFF	TGTGCCAGCAGCTTAGATTTAGTCGGGGAGCTGTTTTTT
TRBV19	once	TRBJ2-2	.	CASIRFNTGELFF	TGTGCCAGTATCAGGTTCAACACCGGGGAGCTGTTTTTT
TRBV27	.	TRBJ2-1	TRBD2	CASRGTSGRSEQFF	TGTGCCAGCAGAGGGACTAGCGGGAGAAGTGAGCAGTTCTTC
TRBV18	.	TRBJ1-3	.	CASSPGDTFSGNTIYF	TGTGCCAGCTCACCAGGAGATACCTTCTCTGGAAACACCATATATTTT
TRBV3-1/TRBV3-2	.	TRBJ2-1	TRBD2	CASGDGGYNEQFF	TGTGCCAGCGGGGACGGGGGGTACAATGAGCAGTTCTTC
TRBV4-1	.	TRBJ1-1	TRBD1	CASSQVQGKNTEAFF	TGCGCCAGCAGCCAGGTACAGGGGAAGAATACTGAAGCTTTCTTT
TRBV7-8	.	TRBJ1-6	TRBD1	CASAIGTGQYNSPLHF	TGTGCCAGCGCTATCGGGACAGGCCAATATAATTCACCCCTCCACTTT
TRBV7-6	.	TRBJ2-1	TRBD2	CASSKTSGSYNEQFF	TGTGCCAGCAGCAAAACTAGCGGCTCCTACAATGAGCAGTTCTTC
TRBV5-1	.	TRBJ2-2	.	CASSLTGDTGELFF	TGCGCCAGCAGCTTGACAGGTGATACCGGGGAGCTGTTTTTT